This T cell receptor (beta chain) was identified in a study of blood T cell repertoires in COVID-19 (TCRdb year 2020). Background on the whole study: Collaborator samples came from the United States, Italy and Spain and covered acute and convalescent phases of COVID-19. The material from the prospective study consisted of cDNA or gDNA derived from T cells, B-cell-depleted T cells, or PBMCs. Deeply sampled blood TCRbeta repertoires from subjects exposed to, actively infected with, or recovered from COVID-19 were included in the dataset. A freely available public database, intended as a resource for researchers studying the immune response to SARS-CoV-2, is where the repertoires were released. Samples were obtained from the ongoing ImmuneRACE study (first 160 participants) and from 1,254 subjects provided by 6 global collaborators. Sample metadata almost always included a de-identified subject ID, COVID-19 status, age in years and sex. Where available, HLA class I and class II types were obtained from metadata supplied by the sample provider rather than from assay-based typing.

Broad study findings and their caveats: The amount of clinical and demographic metadata varied by source and participant and was provided uncurated.

In its sample, this clone was seen once. The antigen this receptor binds is unknown. No base quality information exists; no much larger clone differs at one position. Whole blood was collected in K2EDTA tubes by collaborating institutions according to the institutions' own protocols. Collaborator samples were shipped for TCRbeta analysis as frozen whole blood, isolated PBMCs, or DNA extracted from either sample type. The junction carries 12 bases between V and J, which are trimmed by 1 base and 8 bases respectively. CDR1 and CDR2 were assigned from the germline V gene as SGHRS and YFSETQ. The CDR3 holds 14 amino acids from the cysteine to the phenylalanine. Solely the CDR3 DNA is kept, with 42 bases framed from the first base. TCRbeta CDR3 regions were amplified from genomic DNA by means of the immunoSEQ Assay, a bias-controlled multiplex PCR. The original pipeline was this. Nucleated cell counts per sample were estimated from amplification of reference gene primers within the assay. To quantify the absolute abundance of each unique TCRbeta CDR3 rearrangement, sequence reads were collapsed and filtered. For each sample, productive Simpson clonality was calculated as the square root of Simpson's diversity index over productive rearrangements. In TCRdb, the immuneACCESS table is reduced to in-frame sequences with V and J assigned. These tables do not hold every clone; where another copy was compared, an unresolved V gene accounts for under half, and the others remain unexplained. V and J calls and clone size are copied from that table; D and trimming were computed from the DNA. Across this sample there are about 63,000 clones, with about three quarters seen only once. The ten top clones hold around half of the sample.

The chain is made from TRBV5-1 and TRBJ1-4; matching of 6 bases hints at TRBD1 as the D gene. This receptor was identified in a woman of 80 years or more with acute or convalescent COVID-19. The sample was peripheral blood. The DNA sequence is as follows: TGCGCCAGCAGCTTGATAGGACAGTGGGAAAAACTGTTTTTT. It is translated as CASSLIGQWEKLFF.